These 25 T cell receptor beta chains came from one sample sequenced in a study of blood T cells in healthy people across ages. It was with a sample-barcoded 5' primer and a J-beta primer mix that a second PCR of roughly 7 to 11 cycles was run. TCRdb passed the 5' RACE reads through MiXCR, listing each CDR3 protein once. This sample has approximately 800,000 distinct CDR3 sequences, with roughly 25% found just once. These data also formed part of another study, on T cells of mothers and their children.

Sample: blood. The receptors shown here come from a boy aged 5-17 years in good health.

The gene calls are TRBV20-1 and TRBJ2-1, with D maybe TRBD1 (7 bases). CDR1 is DFQATT and CDR2 is SNEGSKA in the germline V gene (reference sequence). V was cut by 5 bases and J by 10 bases, with 21 bases left in between. This CDR3 is built from 14 residues. The CDR3 region has the DNA TGCAGTGCTGTGCAGGGGGGCTCTAATGGAGAGCAGTTCTTC. Residues: CSAVQGGSNGEQFF.

This clonotype was detected only a few times. The junction and the germline gene differ at one end; a read error may be behind it. The chain has TRBV7-2 and TRBJ1-2, with TRBD1 identical over 11 bases. The CDR3 is 17 residues long. Germline lookup yields CDR1 SGHTA and CDR2 FQGNSA. Here the CDR3 reads CASINLGTGGFNYGYAF. The CDR3 bases are TGTGCCAGCATCAATCTCGGGACAGGGGGTTTTAACTATGGCTACGCCTTC.

A few counts support this clonotype. The chain recombines TRBV7-2 with TRBJ2-7, with D hard to call. V was pared by 2 bases and J by 2 bases, with 16 bases between. Germline CDR1 reads SGHTA; CDR2 reads FQGNSA. This CDR3 is built from 16 residues. For the CDR3, the DNA is TGTGCCAGCAGCTTATCGATCCGAGATTACCCCTACGAGCAGTACTTC. This encodes CASSLSIRDYPYEQYF. Based on the CDR3 plus reference TRBV7-2 and TRBJ2-7, the full variable domain is GAGVSQSPSNKVTEKGKDVELRCDPISGHTALYWYRQSLGQGLEFLIYFQGNSAPDKSGLPSDRFSAERTGGSVSTLTIQRTQQEDSAVYLCASSLSIRDYPYEQYFGPGTRLTVT.

This clonotype was seen a few times. The J gene is TRBJ1-1, the V gene TRBV3-1; no reliable D call. Germline values: CDR1 LGHDT, CDR2 YNNKEL (reference sequence). Deletions cut 0 bases from V and 1 base from J, with 6 bases between. The CDR3 has 14 residues. The CDR3: CASSQDLGNTEAFF. DNA of the CDR3: TGTGCCAGCAGCCAAGATCTAGGGAACACTGAAGCTTTCTTT.

This clonotype was recorded many times. The rearrangement links TRBV10-2 to TRBJ2-2, with 7 bases aligning to TRBD1. Trimming cost V 3 bases and J 7 bases; bases outside gene matches: 2. This CDR3 is built from 13 residues. CDR1 and CDR2 from the germline V gene are WSHSY and SAAADI. CDR3 protein: CASSEQGSGELFF. In DNA, the CDR3 is TGCGCCAGCAGTGAACAGGGGAGCGGGGAGCTGTTTTTT.

This clonotype was recorded a few times. The gene calls are TRBV11-2 and TRBJ2-6; either TRBD1 or TRBD2 may supply D (5 bases each). This CDR3 is 16 amino acids long. Germline V gene sequence: CDR1 SGHAT, CDR2 FQNNGV. Trimming took 6 bases from V and 4 from J, leaving 16 bases between them. The CDR3 DNA sequence: TGTGCCAGCAGACCCCTCCAGGGACCCGGGGCCAACGTCCTGACTTTC. This codes for CASRPLQGPGANVLTF.

The table lists this clonotype with a few counts. The chain links TRBV4-1 to TRBJ2-5; TRBD2 matches at 16 bases. The CDR3 consists of 20 residues. Trimming at V came to 4 bases and at J to 1 base, leaving 12 bases not matched to a gene. CDR1 is MGHRA and CDR2 is YSYEKL in the germline V gene. CDR3 amino acids: CASSPRPPGLAGGSQETQYF. The CDR3 DNA reads as TGCGCCAGCAGCCCCCGACCTCCGGGACTAGCGGGGGGGAGCCAAGAGACCCAGTACTTC.

This clonotype was picked up a small number of times. The CDR3 loop reads CASSQDVRFGGGNEKLFF. The CDR3 region has the DNA TGCGCCAGCAGCCAAGATGTTCGTTTTGGGGGGGGTAATGAAAAACTGTTTTTT. J is TRBJ1-4 and V is TRBV4-1, with D tentatively TRBD1 (5 bases). There are 18 residues in the CDR3. The V gene lost 0 bases and the J gene lost 4 bases, with 18 bases spanning the gap. Germline-derived CDR1 and CDR2 are MGHRA and YSYEKL.

The chain is built from TRBV2 and TRBJ2-1, with 8 bases that match TRBD2. V was pared by 4 bases and J by 4 bases, with 12 bases of the junction left unmatched. CDR3 size: 17 residues. CDR1 is SNHLY, CDR2 FYNNEI, per germline. CDR3 in DNA: TGTGCCAGCAGTGTTTCCAGCGGGGGTCCTTCTTACAATGAGCAGTTCTTC. Protein sequence: CASSVSSGGPSYNEQFF.

The chain uses TRBV30 and TRBJ2-1, with 9 positions matching TRBD1. V was pared by 2 bases and J by 0 bases, with 11 bases of the junction left unmatched. The CDR3 runs 18 residues. Germline V gene lookup returns CDR1 GTSNPN and CDR2 SVGIG (reference sequence). The CDR3 coding sequence is TGTGCCTGGAGTAGGGACAGGGTGGGGGGAAGCTCCTACAATGAGCAGTTCTTC. This sequence encodes CAWSRDRVGGSSYNEQFF.

The V and J genes are TRBV9 and TRBJ2-1, with 9 bases identical to TRBD2. Germline CDR1 and CDR2: SGDLS and YYNGEE. This CDR3 spans 16 amino acids. V gave up 5 bases and J gave up 5 bases; unmatched junction bases: 11. CDR3 nucleotides: TGTGCCAGCAGTGAAAGACTAGCGGAAAAACACAATGAGCAGTTCTTC. Protein: CASSERLAEKHNEQFF.

This clonotype was counted between two and nine times. Compared with germline, one end of the junction differs, possibly owing to a read error. J is TRBJ1-5 and V is TRBV9; unclear D gene. From germline, CDR1 is SGDLS and CDR2 YYNGEE. This CDR3 contains 14 residues. CDR3 sequence: CTSSVEGTNQPQHF. The CDR3 DNA sequence: TGTACCAGCAGCGTAGAGGGAACCAATCAGCCCCAGCATTTT.

This clonotype was picked up a small number of times. V is TRBV7-9 and J is TRBJ2-5; D is perhaps TRBD1 (6 bases). Gene TRBJ2-1 matches the end of the DNA better, so the J call may be wrong. Germline CDR1 SEHNR, CDR2 FQNEAQ (reference sequence). The CDR3 extends over 14 amino acids. The CDR3 DNA reads as TGTGCCAGCAGCCCCTGGGGGCCCCCCGCAAGGCAGTTCTTC. Encoded protein: CASSPWGPPARQFF.

J is TRBJ2-7 and V is TRBV13, with D uncertain. This CDR3 contains 15 residues. V was cut by 4 bases and J by 4 bases, with 17 bases left in between. CDR1 PRHDT and CDR2 FYEKMQ come from the germline V gene (reference sequence). The CDR3 reads CASSWNYPGNYEQYF. CDR3 bases: TGTGCCAGCAGCTGGAACTATCCCGGAAATTACGAGCAGTACTTC.

The sample holds one count of this clonotype. V is TRBV20-1 and J is TRBJ2-3; 8 bases map to TRBD1. This CDR3 contains 17 residues. Trimming cost V 1 base and J 4 bases; bases outside gene matches: 13. The germline gives CDR1 DFQATT, CDR2 SNEGSKA (reference sequence). The CDR3 DNA reads TGCAGTGCTAGAGTGACCAGGGGGCTTCACGACGCAGATACGCAGTATTTT. This translates into CSARVTRGLHDADTQYF.

Concerning this clonotype itself: The conserved phenylalanine or tryptophan normally closing the CDR3 is absent here, so this likely arose from a read error. This rearrangement joins TRBV7-9 to TRBJ1-4; weak D call: TRBD1 (5 bases). CDR1 and CDR2 from the germline V gene are SEHNR and FQNEAQ (reference sequence). This CDR3 has 15 residues. Trimming took 1 base from V and 7 from J, leaving 13 bases between them. The CDR3 protein is CASSLGGTSSEKLFS. The CDR3 bases are TGTGCCAGCAGCTTAGGGGGGACCTCGAGTGAAAAACTGTTTTCT.

The J gene is TRBJ2-5, the V gene TRBV15; D not certain. This CDR3 is 14 amino acids long. Germline CDR1 and CDR2: LNHNV and YYDKDF (reference sequence). V lost 0 bases and J lost 2, with 7 bases in between. As DNA, the CDR3 is TGTGCCACCAGCAGAGACCTGGGACAAGAGACCCAGTACTTC. It yields the protein CATSRDLGQETQYF. The variable domain in full, completed from reference TRBV15 and TRBJ2-5, reads DAMVIQNPRYQVTQFGKPVTLSCSQTLNHNVMYWYQQKSSQAPKLLFHYYDKDFNNEADTPDNFQSRRPNTSFCFLDIRSPGLGDTAMYLCATSRDLGQETQYFGPGTRLLVL.

This clonotype has only a few counts. The rearrangement joins TRBV5-1 to TRBJ1-1, with 8 bases identical to TRBD1. V gave up 2 bases and J gave up 6 bases; unmatched junction bases: 3. CDR3 length: 13 amino acids. Germline V CDR1 and CDR2: SGHRS, YFSETQ. In DNA, the CDR3 is TGCGCCAGCAGCTTAGGACAGGGCGCTGAAGCTTTCTTT. As protein: CASSLGQGAEAFF.

The chain links TRBV20-1 to TRBJ2-5, with 10 bases lining up with TRBD2. The CDR3 spans 14 residues. Losses at the gene ends were 6 bases for V and 2 bases for J; bases not matched to a gene: 6. Germline V gene lookup returns CDR1 DFQATT and CDR2 SNEGSKA (reference sequence). CDR3 loop: CSATLAGRQETQYF. Here the CDR3 DNA reads TGCAGTGCAACACTAGCGGGGCGTCAAGAGACCCAGTACTTC.

This clonotype has more than one count but fewer than ten. The chain combines TRBV5-1 with TRBJ1-1; 7 bases line up with TRBD1. V shed 4 bases and J 0 bases; nucleotides not matched to a gene: 6. This CDR3 is 15 amino acids long. Germline loops: CDR1 SGHRS, CDR2 YFSETQ. CDR3 bases: TGCGCCAGCAGCAGGGGACAGCTCATGAACACTGAAGCTTTCTTT. It is translated as CASSRGQLMNTEAFF.

This clonotype was observed a few times. The chain carries TRBV24-1 and TRBJ2-1; D assignment may be TRBD1 or TRBD2 (6 bases each). Trimming removed 5 bases from V and 11 bases from J, with 15 bases in between. The CDR3 covers 13 residues. Germline CDR1 reads KGHDR; CDR2 reads SFDVKD. The chain's CDR3 is CATSGRGGPQQFF. CDR3 nucleotides: TGTGCCACCAGTGGGAGAGGGGGGCCCCAGCAGTTCTTC.

V and J are TRBV28 and TRBJ2-5, with 8 nucleotides matching TRBD1. The ends lost 5 bases at V and 4 bases at J; junction bases unmatched: 6. Germline V gene lookup returns CDR1 MDHEN and CDR2 SYDVKM. This CDR3 has 14 residues. CDR3 nucleotides: TGTGCCAGCAGTCCCCAGGACAGGGTAGAGACCCAGTACTTC. This gives the protein CASSPQDRVETQYF.

This sequence joins TRBV4-1 and TRBJ2-4; a weak D match, TRBD2 (5 bases). This CDR3 has 15 residues. Looked up from germline, CDR1 is MGHRA and CDR2 is YSYEKL. Trimming took 3 bases from V and 7 from J, leaving 16 bases between them. CDR3 in amino acids: CASSQIPGIGNIQYF. The CDR3, as DNA: TGCGCCAGCAGCCAGATCCCCGGGATCGGGAACATTCAGTACTTC.

CDR3 in amino acids: CSVEEGYWGQVNNEQFF. The CDR3 bases are TGCAGCGTTGAAGAGGGTTACTGGGGACAGGTCAACAATGAGCAGTTCTTC. V and J are TRBV29-1 and TRBJ2-1, with 8 bases lining up with TRBD1. CDR3 size: 17 residues. Germline values: CDR1 SQVTM, CDR2 ANQGSEA. V shed 0 bases and J 5 bases; nucleotides not matched to a gene: 12.

This clonotype was recorded a few times. V is TRBV7-9 and J is TRBJ2-5; the D gene could be TRBD1 or TRBD2 (5 bases each). This CDR3 spans 14 amino acids. Germline CDR1 is SEHNR and CDR2 is FQNEAQ (reference sequence). Trimming removed 5 bases from V and 7 bases from J, with 17 bases in between. Written as DNA, the CDR3 is TGTGCCAGCAGCCTTAGGGACGGTGGAAGGACCCAGTACTTC. Encoded protein: CASSLRDGGRTQYF.